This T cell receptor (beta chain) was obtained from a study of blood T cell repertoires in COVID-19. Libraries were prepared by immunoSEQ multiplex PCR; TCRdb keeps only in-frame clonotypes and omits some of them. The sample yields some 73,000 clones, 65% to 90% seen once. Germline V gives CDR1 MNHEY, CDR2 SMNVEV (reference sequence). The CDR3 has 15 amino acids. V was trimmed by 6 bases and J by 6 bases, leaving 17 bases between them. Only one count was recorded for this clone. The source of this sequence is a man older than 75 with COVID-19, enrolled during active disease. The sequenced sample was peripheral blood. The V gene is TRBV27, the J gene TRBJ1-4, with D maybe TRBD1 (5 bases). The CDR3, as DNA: TGTGCCAGCAGGCCAACAGGACGGAGGGATGAAAAACTGTTTTTT. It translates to CASRPTGRRDEKLFF.